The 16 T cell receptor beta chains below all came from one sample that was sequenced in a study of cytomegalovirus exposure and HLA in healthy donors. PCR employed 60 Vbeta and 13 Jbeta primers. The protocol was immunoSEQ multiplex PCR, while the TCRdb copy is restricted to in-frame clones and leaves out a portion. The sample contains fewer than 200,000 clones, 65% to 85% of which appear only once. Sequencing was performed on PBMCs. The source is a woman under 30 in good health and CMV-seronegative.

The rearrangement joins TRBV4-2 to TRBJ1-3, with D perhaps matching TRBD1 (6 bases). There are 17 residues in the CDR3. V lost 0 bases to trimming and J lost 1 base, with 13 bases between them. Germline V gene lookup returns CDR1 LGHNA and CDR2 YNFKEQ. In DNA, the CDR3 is TGTGCCAGCAGCCAAGAGGTTGGCAGGGGATCTGGAAACACCATATATTTT. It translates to CASSQEVGRGSGNTIYF.

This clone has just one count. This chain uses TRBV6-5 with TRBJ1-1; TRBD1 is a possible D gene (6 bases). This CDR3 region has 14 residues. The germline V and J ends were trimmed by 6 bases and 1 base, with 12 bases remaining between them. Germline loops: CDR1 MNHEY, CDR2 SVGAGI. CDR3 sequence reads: CASREDRRNTEAFF. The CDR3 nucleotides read TGTGCCAGCAGAGAAGACAGGCGGAACACTGAAGCTTTCTTT.

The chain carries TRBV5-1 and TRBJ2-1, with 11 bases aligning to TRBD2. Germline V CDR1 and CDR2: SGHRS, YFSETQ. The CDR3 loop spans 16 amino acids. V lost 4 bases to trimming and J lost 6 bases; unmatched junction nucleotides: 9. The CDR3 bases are TGCGCCAGCAGCGGGAAGACTAGCGGGACACCCAATGAGCAGTTCTTC. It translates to CASSGKTSGTPNEQFF. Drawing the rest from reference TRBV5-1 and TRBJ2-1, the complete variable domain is KAGVTQTPRYLIKTRGQQVTLSCSPISGHRSVSWYQQTPGQGLQFLFEYFSETQRNKGNFPGRFSGRQFSNSRSEMNVSTLELGDSALYLCASSGKTSGTPNEQFFGPGTRLTVL.

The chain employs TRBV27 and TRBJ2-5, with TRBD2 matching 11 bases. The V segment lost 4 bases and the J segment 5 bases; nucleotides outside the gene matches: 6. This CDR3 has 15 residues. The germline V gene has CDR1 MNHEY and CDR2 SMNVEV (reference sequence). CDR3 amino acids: CASSSTSGRDETQYF. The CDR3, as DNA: TGTGCCAGCAGTTCTACTAGCGGGAGAGATGAGACCCAGTACTTC.

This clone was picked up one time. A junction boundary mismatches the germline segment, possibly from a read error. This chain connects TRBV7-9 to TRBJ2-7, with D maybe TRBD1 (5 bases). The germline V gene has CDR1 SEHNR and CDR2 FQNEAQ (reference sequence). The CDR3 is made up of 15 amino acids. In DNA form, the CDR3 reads TGTTCCAGCAGCTTAGACAGCCAGAGCTCCTACGAGCAGTACTTC. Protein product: CSSSLDSQSSYEQYF.

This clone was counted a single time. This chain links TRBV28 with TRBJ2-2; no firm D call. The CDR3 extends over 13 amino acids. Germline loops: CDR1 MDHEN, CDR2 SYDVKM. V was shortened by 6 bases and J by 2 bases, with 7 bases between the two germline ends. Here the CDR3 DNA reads TGTGCCAGCAGACACCTTAACACCGGGGAGCTGTTTTTT. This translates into CASRHLNTGELFF.

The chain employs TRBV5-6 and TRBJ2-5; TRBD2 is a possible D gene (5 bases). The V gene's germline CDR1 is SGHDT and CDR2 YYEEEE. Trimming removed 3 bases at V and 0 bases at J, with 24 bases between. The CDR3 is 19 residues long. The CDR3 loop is CASSSPRLAVIQYQETQYF. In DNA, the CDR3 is TGTGCCAGCAGCTCCCCCCGCCTAGCTGTGATACAGTACCAAGAGACCCAGTACTTC.

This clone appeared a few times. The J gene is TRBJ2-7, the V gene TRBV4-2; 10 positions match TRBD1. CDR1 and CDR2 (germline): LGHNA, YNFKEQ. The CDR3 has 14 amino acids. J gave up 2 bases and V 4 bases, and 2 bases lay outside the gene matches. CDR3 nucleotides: TGTGCCAGCAGCCCCGGACAGGGGGCCTACGAGCAGTACTTC. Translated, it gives CASSPGQGAYEQYF.

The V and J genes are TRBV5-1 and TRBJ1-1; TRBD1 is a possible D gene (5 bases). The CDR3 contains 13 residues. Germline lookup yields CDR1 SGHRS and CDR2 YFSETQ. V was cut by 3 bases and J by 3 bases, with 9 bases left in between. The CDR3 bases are TGCGCCAGCAGCTGGAAGACAGACACTGAAGCTTTCTTT. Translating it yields CASSWKTDTEAFF.

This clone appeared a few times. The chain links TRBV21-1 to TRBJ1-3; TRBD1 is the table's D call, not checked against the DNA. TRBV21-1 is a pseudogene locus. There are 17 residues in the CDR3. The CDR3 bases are TGTGCCAGCAGCAAAGCCAGAGACAGGAGCTCTGGAAACACCATATATTTT. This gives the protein CASSKARDRSSGNTIYF.

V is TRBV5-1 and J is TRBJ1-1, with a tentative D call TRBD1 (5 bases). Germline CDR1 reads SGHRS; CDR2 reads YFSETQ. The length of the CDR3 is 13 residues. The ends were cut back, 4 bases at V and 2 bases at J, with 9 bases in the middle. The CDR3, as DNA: TGCGCCAGCAGCCCCGACAGTAACACTGAAGCTTTCTTT. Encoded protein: CASSPDSNTEAFF.

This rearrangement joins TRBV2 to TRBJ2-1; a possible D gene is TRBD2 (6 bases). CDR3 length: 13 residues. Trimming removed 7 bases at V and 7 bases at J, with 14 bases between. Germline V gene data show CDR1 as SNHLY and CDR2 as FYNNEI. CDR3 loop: CASTLAAMNEQFF. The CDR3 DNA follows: TGTGCCAGCACACTAGCCGCCATGAATGAGCAGTTCTTC.

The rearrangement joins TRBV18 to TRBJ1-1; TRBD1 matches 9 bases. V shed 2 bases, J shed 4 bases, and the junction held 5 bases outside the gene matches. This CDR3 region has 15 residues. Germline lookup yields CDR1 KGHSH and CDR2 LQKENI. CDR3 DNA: TGTGCCAGCTCACCAGACAGGGGGTATGGCACTGAAGCTTTCTTT. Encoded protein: CASSPDRGYGTEAFF. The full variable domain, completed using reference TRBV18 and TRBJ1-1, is NAGVMQNPRHLVRRRGQEARLRCSPMKGHSHVYWYRQLPEEGLKFMVYLQKENIIDESGMPKERFSAEFPKEGPSILRIQQVVRGDSAAYFCASSPDRGYGTEAFFGQGTRLTVV.

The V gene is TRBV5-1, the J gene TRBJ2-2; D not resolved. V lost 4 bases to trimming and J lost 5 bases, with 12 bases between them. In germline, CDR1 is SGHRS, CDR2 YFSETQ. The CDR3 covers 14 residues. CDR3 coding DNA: TGCGCCAGCAGCCGTGATACAGAGACCGGGGAGCTGTTTTTT. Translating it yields CASSRDTETGELFF. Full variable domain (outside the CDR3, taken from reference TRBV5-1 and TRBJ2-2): KAGVTQTPRYLIKTRGQQVTLSCSPISGHRSVSWYQQTPGQGLQFLFEYFSETQRNKGNFPGRFSGRQFSNSRSEMNVSTLELGDSALYLCASSRDTETGELFFGEGSRLTVL.

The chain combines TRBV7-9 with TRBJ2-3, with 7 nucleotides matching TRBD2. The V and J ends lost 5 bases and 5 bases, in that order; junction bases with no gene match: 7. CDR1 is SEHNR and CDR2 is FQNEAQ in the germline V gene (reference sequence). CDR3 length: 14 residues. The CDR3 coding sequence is TGTGCCAGCAGCGGACCGGGGGGTAGAGATACGCAGTATTTT. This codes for CASSGPGGRDTQYF.

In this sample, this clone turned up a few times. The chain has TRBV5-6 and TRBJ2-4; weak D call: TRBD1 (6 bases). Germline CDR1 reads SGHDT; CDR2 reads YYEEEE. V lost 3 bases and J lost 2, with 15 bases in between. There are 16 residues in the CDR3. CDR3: CASSWMNREPKNIQYF. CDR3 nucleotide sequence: TGTGCCAGCAGCTGGATGAACAGGGAGCCCAAAAACATTCAGTACTTC.